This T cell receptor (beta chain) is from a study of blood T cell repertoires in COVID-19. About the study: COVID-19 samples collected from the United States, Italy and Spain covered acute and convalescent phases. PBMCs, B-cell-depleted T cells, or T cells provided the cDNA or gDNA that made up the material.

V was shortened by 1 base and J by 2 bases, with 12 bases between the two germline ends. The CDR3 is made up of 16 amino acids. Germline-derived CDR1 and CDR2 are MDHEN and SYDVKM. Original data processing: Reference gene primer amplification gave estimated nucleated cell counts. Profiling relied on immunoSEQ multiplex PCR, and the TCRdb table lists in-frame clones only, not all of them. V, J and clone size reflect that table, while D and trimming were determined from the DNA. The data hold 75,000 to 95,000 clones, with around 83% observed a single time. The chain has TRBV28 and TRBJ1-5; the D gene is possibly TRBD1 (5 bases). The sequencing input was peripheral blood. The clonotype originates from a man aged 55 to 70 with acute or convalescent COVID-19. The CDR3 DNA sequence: TGTGCCAGCAGTTTATTGCAGGGCATGGGCAATCAGCCCCAGCATTTT. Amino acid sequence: CASSLLQGMGNQPQHF.